These 14 T cell receptor beta chains share one sample of origin, sequenced in a study of identical twins. TCRdb recomputed calls from the 5' RACE reads with MiXCR, one row per CDR3 protein. The sample shows fewer than 250,000 distinct CDR3 sequences, more than 15% of them seen only once. This sample was shared with a second study, whose subject was T cells expressing NK-cell markers.

Sample: CD8+ T cells sorted from blood. Every receptor here comes from a woman aged 18-29 years in good health.

Here the CDR3 reads CASSPVISDYEQYF. As DNA, the CDR3 is TGTGCCAGCAGCCCGGTCATTAGTGACTACGAGCAGTACTTC. V usage is TRBV7-9 and J usage is TRBJ2-7; D ambiguous. This CDR3 is built from 14 residues. Trimming removed 5 bases from V and 3 bases from J, with 14 bases in between. Germline V gene data show CDR1 as SEHNR and CDR2 as FQNEAQ (reference sequence).

This clonotype was seen only a few times. The chain links TRBV7-8 to TRBJ1-1; a weak D match, TRBD1 (6 bases). Germline CDR1 and CDR2: SGHVS and FQNEAQ. The CDR3 has 18 residues. V lost 0 bases to trimming and J lost 1 base, with 18 bases between them. CDR3 DNA: TGTGCCAGCAGCTTAGCGGGGGGCCCAAATCACGGGAACACTGAAGCTTTCTTT. Translating it yields CASSLAGGPNHGNTEAFF.

This clonotype was seen a few times. The V gene is TRBV12-3 or TRBV12-4, the J gene TRBJ2-2; TRBD2 might be the D (7 bases). This CDR3 region has 12 residues. V was clipped by 9 bases and J by 6 bases, with 11 bases between them. The CDR3 DNA reads TGTGCCAGTGAGGGGGGGGCCGGGGAGCTGTTTTTT. This encodes CASEGGAGELFF.

This clonotype has at least ten counts. J is TRBJ2-1 and V is TRBV4-1; TRBD2 might be the D (5 bases). V lost 0 bases to trimming and J lost 3 bases, with 15 bases between them. This CDR3 contains 17 residues. In germline, CDR1 is MGHRA, CDR2 YSYEKL. The DNA of the CDR3 is TGCGCCAGCAGCCAAGATCTAGCCAGCCAGTACTACAATGAGCAGTTCTTC. Residues: CASSQDLASQYYNEQFF.

This clonotype was recorded a few times. The chain employs TRBV7-3 and TRBJ2-1; TRBD1 agrees at 10 bases. The J segment lost 6 bases and the V segment lost 5 bases, leaving 10 bases of the junction unmatched. The CDR3 contains 16 residues. Germline V gene sequence: CDR1 SGHTA, CDR2 FQGTGA. The CDR3 here is CASSPTGTGATNEQFF. CDR3 in DNA: TGTGCCAGCAGCCCTACCGGGACAGGGGCTACCAATGAGCAGTTCTTC. The full variable domain, its missing parts supplied by reference TRBV7-3 and TRBJ2-1, is GAGVSQTPSNKVTEKGKYVELRCDPISGHTALYWYRQSLGQGPEFLIYFQGTGAADDSGLPNDRFFAVRPEGSVSTLKIQRTERGDSAVYLCASSPTGTGATNEQFFGPGTRLTVL.

There are a few counts of this clonotype. V gene TRBV9 combines with J gene TRBJ1-2; D remains ambiguous. Deletions cut 3 bases from V and 8 bases from J, with 14 bases between. CDR3 size: 13 residues. The germline V gene encodes CDR1 SGDLS and CDR2 YYNGEE. CDR3 nucleotide sequence: TGTGCCAGCAGCGATCAGGTTACTACGGGCTACACCTTC. This sequence encodes CASSDQVTTGYTF.

This clonotype has just one count. In DNA, the CDR3 is TGTGCCAGCAGTCCTCTAGAGGCGCCCTACAATGAGCAGTTCTTC. Translated, it gives CASSPLEAPYNEQFF. The V and J genes are TRBV7-9 and TRBJ2-1; D unresolved. Germline assignment: CDR1 SEHNR and CDR2 FQNEAQ (reference sequence). With 6 bases removed from V and 2 bases from J, the gap between germline ends came to 14 bases. This CDR3 has 15 residues.

The gene calls are TRBV12-3 or TRBV12-4 and TRBJ2-7, with a possible D match to TRBD2 (6 bases). The CDR3 sequence is 15 residues long. Trimming removed 6 bases at V and 1 base at J, with 16 bases between. This CDR3 reads CASSPPGLPSYEQYF. In nucleotides, the CDR3 is TGTGCCAGCAGCCCTCCGGGACTTCCGTCCTACGAGCAGTACTTC.

The chain uses TRBV7-2 and TRBJ1-1; perhaps TRBD1 as D (5 bases). The CDR3 is 15 residues long. Trimming removed 0 bases from V and 1 base from J, with 9 bases in between. Germline CDR1 is SGHTA and CDR2 is FQGNSA. CDR3 sequence reads: CASSLALRGNTEAFF. The CDR3 nucleotides read TGTGCCAGCAGCTTAGCGCTGAGGGGGAACACTGAAGCTTTCTTT.

This clonotype was seen only a few times. The chain combines TRBV6-1 with TRBJ2-3; 12 bases match TRBD2. V dropped 6 bases and J dropped 3; count of bases not matched to a gene: 4. The CDR3 extends over 15 amino acids. Germline CDR1 MNHNS, CDR2 SASEGT. CDR3 nucleotides: TGTGCCAGCAGAGGACTAGCGGGGTCTACAGATACGCAGTATTTT. Amino acids: CASRGLAGSTDTQYF.

This clonotype showed up just a few times. V gene TRBV30 combines with J gene TRBJ2-7; D remains unclear. The CDR3 sequence is 12 residues long. Germline lookup yields CDR1 GTSNPN and CDR2 SVGIG (reference sequence). The V end was cut by 1 base, the J end by 7 bases, with 11 bases between. Written as DNA, the CDR3 is TGTGCCTGGAGTGATGACCGTGGGGAGCAGTACTTC. Protein sequence: CAWSDDRGEQYF.

This clonotype was seen repeatedly, ten times or more. The CDR3 nucleotides read TGTGCCAGCAGCCCAGCATACGAGCAGTACTTC. It translates to CASSPAYEQYF. The rearrangement links TRBV6-2 or TRBV6-3 to TRBJ2-7; no reliable D call. Per germline, CDR1 MNHEY and CDR2 SVGEGT. Trimming pared 6 bases from V and 4 bases from J, leaving 7 bases between. The CDR3 runs 11 residues.

This clonotype was recorded many times. V usage is TRBV10-1 and J usage is TRBJ2-5; the D is unclear. Germline CDR1 is WNHNN and CDR2 is SYGVQD (reference sequence). V was cut by 11 bases and J by 2 bases, with 9 bases left in between. The CDR3 runs to 11 residues. The DNA of the CDR3 is TGCGCCTATTACCGGCAAGAGACCCAGTACTTC. It translates to CAYYRQETQYF.

There are a few counts of this clonotype. This chain joins TRBV3-1 and TRBJ2-5, with 8 bases aligning to TRBD2. Germline CDR1 is LGHDT and CDR2 is YNNKEL (reference sequence). The CDR3 totals 15 residues. V lost 1 base to trimming and J lost 5 bases; unmatched junction nucleotides: 6. Here the CDR3 reads CASSQAGGRLETQYF. As DNA, the CDR3 is TGTGCCAGCAGCCAAGCGGGGGGGCGTCTTGAGACCCAGTACTTC.